This TCR beta chain was profiled in a study of blood T cells in healthy people across ages. Regarding the study as a whole: A roughly linear age-dependent decrease characterized TCR beta diversity per million T cells.

There are 16 residues in the CDR3. V was pared by 7 bases and J by 0 bases, with 18 bases between. Germline assignment: CDR1 MNHEY and CDR2 SVGEGT. A second about 7 to 12 cycle PCR used barcoded and J-beta primers. Each cDNA molecule was tagged by a template-switch adaptor that had 12 random nucleotides. TCRdb passed the 5' RACE reads through MiXCR, listing each CDR3 protein once. The table lists roughly 1.9 million distinct CDR3 sequences, about two fifths of them singletons. The authors isolated at least 6 million PBMCs per sample. As regards this clonotype: Its antigen is as yet unknown.

This chain connects TRBV6-2 or TRBV6-3 to TRBJ2-5; D tentatively reads TRBD1 or TRBD2 (5 bases each). The receptor was isolated from a human donor in good health. Source material: blood. The DNA of the CDR3 is TGTGCCAGCACCATACTGGGGACCGGGAACCAAGAGACCCAGTACTTC. This encodes CASTILGTGNQETQYF.